This record concerns one T cell receptor beta chain sequence. An end of the junction differs from the germline gene, which may be a read error. The record originates from a study of T-cell reconstitution after alpha-beta-depleted transplantation in children. The authors prepared the TCRbeta library with unique molecular identifiers. TCRdb itself ran the PCR reads through MiXCR, one entry per CDR3 protein. The repertoire holds some 240,000 distinct CDR3 sequences, with more than 7.5% as singletons. The sequencing here drew on PBMCs from the stem cell graft donor, taken from the stem cell graft. The receptor was derived from a human donor who donated a stem cell graft to a child with SCID.

CDR3 sequence (DNA): TGTGCCAGCTCACCAGACGTTAACTATGGCTACCCCTTC. It yields the protein CASSPDVNYGYPF. This chain uses TRBV18 with TRBJ1-2; D is undetermined. The CDR3 runs to 13 residues. The germline CDR1 and CDR2 sequences are KGHSH and LQKENI.